A selection of T cell receptor beta chains follows, all from one sample in a study of CD8 T cells in Susac syndrome. TCRdb independently ran MiXCR on the immunoSEQ multiplex PCR reads; one entry per CDR3 protein. The sample includes roughly 120,000 distinct CDR3 sequences, approximately 94% of them seen just once. Material for sequencing was CD4+ T cells from PBMCs. The receptor source for this set is a human donor with multiple sclerosis. The CDR3 runs from the conserved cysteine through the conserved F or W. A D gene is named only where the DNA matches it firmly. A clone size is listed for some rows: how often the clone was seen (once, few, many), or a class if it is expanded.

clone_size	v_call	d_call	j_call	cdr3_nt	cdr3_aa
NA	TRBV9	NA	TRBJ2-1	TGTGCCAGCAGCGTTAGGACGAACAATGAGCAGTTCTTC	CASSVRTNNEQFF
NA	TRBV6-4	NA	TRBJ1-4	TGTGCCAGCAGTGTACTAGGAGGACCTAATGAAAAACTGTTTTTT	CASSVLGGPNEKLFF
NA	TRBV2	TRBD1	TRBJ2-1	TGTGCCAGCAGTGAAGTTGGGGACAGGAATGAGCAGTTCTTC	CASSEVGDRNEQFF
once	TRBV6-1	NA	TRBJ2-3	TGTGCCAGCAGTGATCTAGCGCTCACAGATACGCAGTATTTT	CASSDLALTDTQYF
once	TRBV12-3/TRBV12-4	NA	TRBJ1-3	TGTGCCAGCAGTGGGCAAGGAAACACCATATATTTT	CASSGQGNTIYF
NA	TRBV6-1	TRBD1	TRBJ1-1	TGTGCCAGCAGCCCCGATACCGACAGGGGCAATAAAGCTTTCTTT	CASSPDTDRGNKAFF
NA	TRBV6-1	NA	TRBJ1-5	TGTGCCAGCAGTGAATGGGGTTATCAGCCCCAGCATTTT	CASSEWGYQPQHF
NA	TRBV5-1	TRBD1	TRBJ2-7	TGCGCCAGCAGCCCGGGACAGGGGCTTTACGAGCAGTACTTC	CASSPGQGLYEQYF
NA	TRBV6-5	NA	TRBJ1-2	TGTGCCAGCAGTTACGGGGGCGACTATGGCTACACCTTC	CASSYGGDYGYTF
NA	TRBV28	TRBD1	TRBJ1-1	TGTGCCAGCAGCGAAGGGACAGCGAACACTGAAGCTTTCTTT	CASSEGTANTEAFF
NA	TRBV2	TRBD2	TRBJ2-1	TGTGCCAGCAGTGAAGTAGCGGGGGGCCCCATCGAGCAGTTCTTC	CASSEVAGGPIEQFF
NA	TRBV6-5	NA	TRBJ1-5	TGTGCCAGCAGTTACGGGGACAATCAGCCCCAGCATTTT	CASSYGDNQPQHF
NA	TRBV7-8	TRBD1	TRBJ1-2	TGTGCCAGCAGGAGAGGACGGACAGGGAGAGATGGCTACACCTTC	CASRRGRTGRDGYTF
NA	TRBV7-9	NA	TRBJ1-2	TGTGCCAGCAGCTTAGAGGTGGGCAGGGCGCCTCACGGCTACACCTTC	CASSLEVGRAPHGYTF
NA	TRBV24-1	NA	TRBJ2-7	TGTGCCACCAGTGATTTGCAAATAGGTGACGAGCAGTACTTC	CATSDLQIGDEQYF
NA	TRBV5-1	TRBD1	TRBJ1-1	TGCGCCAGCAGCTCCGACAGGGTAGATGAAGCTTTCTTT	CASSSDRVDEAFF
NA	TRBV6-2/TRBV6-3	TRBD1	TRBJ2-1	TGTGCCAGCAGTTGGGGACAGGGGGTGCGCTCCTACAATGAGCAGTTCTTC	CASSWGQGVRSYNEQFF
NA	TRBV29-1	NA	TRBJ2-2	TGCAGCGTTCCCGGCGGCACCGGGGAGCTGTTTTTT	CSVPGGTGELFF
NA	TRBV29-1	NA	TRBJ2-5	TGCAGCGTCAGAAAGGAGGGCGTGGAGACCCAGTACTTC	CSVRKEGVETQYF
NA	TRBV27	NA	TRBJ1-4	TGTGCCAGCAGATTTACCGCAACTGTGGGTGCTGGAAAACTGTTTTTT	CASRFTATVGAGKLFF
NA	TRBV4-2	NA	TRBJ2-7	TGTGCCAGCAGCCGTGAATGGGACGGCGCCTACGAGCAGTACTTC	CASSREWDGAYEQYF
once	TRBV5-1	TRBD1	TRBJ1-2	TGCGCCAGCAGCTTGGCGGGACAGGGGGCAGACGGCTACACCTTC	CASSLAGQGADGYTF
once	TRBV3-1	NA	TRBJ2-1	TGTGCCAGCAGCCAAGGGGCAGGGAAAATTCGTAATGAGCAGTTCTTC	CASSQGAGKIRNEQFF
NA	TRBV7-9	NA	TRBJ1-2	TGTGCCAGCAGCCACTCCAGGGACGGCTATGGCTACACCTTC	CASSHSRDGYGYTF
NA	TRBV5-6	NA	TRBJ2-7	TGTGCCAGCAGCTTGGTGGCGGGGGCGATTGGTGAGCAGTACTTC	CASSLVAGAIGEQYF
few	TRBV9	TRBD2	TRBJ2-5	TGTGCCAGCAGCCTCGCGGGGGGCCTAAGGGAGACCCAGTACTTC	CASSLAGGLRETQYF
NA	TRBV5-1	TRBD1	TRBJ1-2	TGCGCCAGCAGCCCAGGGGAGGGGGCAGATGGCTACACCTTC	CASSPGEGADGYTF
NA	TRBV6-5	TRBD2	TRBJ2-3	TGTGCCAGCAGTTCCTTTGCGGGGGGGCCAGATACGCAGTATTTT	CASSSFAGGPDTQYF
NA	TRBV5-1	TRBD1	TRBJ1-5	TGCGCCAGCAGCGTTACCGGGACAGCAAATCAGCCCCAGCATTTT	CASSVTGTANQPQHF
NA	TRBV28	NA	TRBJ2-7	TGTGCCAGCAGTTTCGTCGGGGGTACCTACGAGCAGTACTTC	CASSFVGGTYEQYF